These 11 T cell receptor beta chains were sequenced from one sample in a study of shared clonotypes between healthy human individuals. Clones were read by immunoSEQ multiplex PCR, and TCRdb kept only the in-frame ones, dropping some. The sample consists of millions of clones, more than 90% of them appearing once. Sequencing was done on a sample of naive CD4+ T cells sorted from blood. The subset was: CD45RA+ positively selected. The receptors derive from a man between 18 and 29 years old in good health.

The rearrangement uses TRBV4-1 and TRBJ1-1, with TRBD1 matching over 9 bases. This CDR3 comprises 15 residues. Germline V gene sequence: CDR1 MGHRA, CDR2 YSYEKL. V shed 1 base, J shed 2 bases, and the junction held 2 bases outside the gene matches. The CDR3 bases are TGCGCCAGCAGCCAAGGGGACAGGGATAACACTGAAGCTTTCTTT. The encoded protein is CASSQGDRDNTEAFF.

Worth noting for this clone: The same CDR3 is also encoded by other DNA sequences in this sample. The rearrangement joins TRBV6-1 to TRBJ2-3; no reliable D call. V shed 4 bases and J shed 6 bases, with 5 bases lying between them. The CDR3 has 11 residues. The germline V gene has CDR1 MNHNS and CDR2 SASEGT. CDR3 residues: CASSAGDTQYF. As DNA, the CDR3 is TGTGCCAGCAGTGCTGGGGATACGCAGTATTTT.

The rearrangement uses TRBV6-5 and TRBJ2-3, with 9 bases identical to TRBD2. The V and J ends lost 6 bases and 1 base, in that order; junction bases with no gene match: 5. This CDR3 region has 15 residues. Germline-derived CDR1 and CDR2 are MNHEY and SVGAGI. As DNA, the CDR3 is TGTGCCAGCAGGATAGCGGGAGAGGGCACAGATACGCAGTATTTT. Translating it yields CASRIAGEGTDTQYF.

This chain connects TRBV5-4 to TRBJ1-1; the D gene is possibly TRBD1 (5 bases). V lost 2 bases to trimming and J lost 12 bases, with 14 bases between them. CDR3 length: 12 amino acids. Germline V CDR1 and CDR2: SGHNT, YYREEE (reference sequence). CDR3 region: CASSFGTLSPFF. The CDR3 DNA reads TGTGCCAGCAGCTTCGGGACGCTCTCCCCTTTCTTT.

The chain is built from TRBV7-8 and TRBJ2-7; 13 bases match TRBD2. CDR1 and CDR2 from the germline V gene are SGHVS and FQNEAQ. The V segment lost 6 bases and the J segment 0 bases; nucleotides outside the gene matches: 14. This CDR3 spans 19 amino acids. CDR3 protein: CASSRQGGLAGTLSYEQYF. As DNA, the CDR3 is TGTGCCAGCAGTCGACAGGGGGGACTAGCGGGAACTCTCTCCTACGAGCAGTACTTC.

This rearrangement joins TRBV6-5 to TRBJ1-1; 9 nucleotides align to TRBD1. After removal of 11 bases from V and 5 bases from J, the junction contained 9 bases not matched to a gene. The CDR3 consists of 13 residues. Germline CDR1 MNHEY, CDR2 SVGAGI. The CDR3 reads CAVHRGRRTEAFF. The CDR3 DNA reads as TGTGCCGTACACAGGGGGCGGAGGACTGAAGCTTTCTTT.

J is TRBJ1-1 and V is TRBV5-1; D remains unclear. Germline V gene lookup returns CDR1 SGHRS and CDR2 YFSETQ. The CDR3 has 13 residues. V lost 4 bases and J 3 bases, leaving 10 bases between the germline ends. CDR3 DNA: TGCGCCAGCAGCCGGAATGGGGACACTGAAGCTTTCTTT. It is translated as CASSRNGDTEAFF.

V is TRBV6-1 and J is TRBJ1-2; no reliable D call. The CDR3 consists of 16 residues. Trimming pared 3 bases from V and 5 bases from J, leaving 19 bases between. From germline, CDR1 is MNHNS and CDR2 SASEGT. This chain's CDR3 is CASSDIDGTYAYGYTF. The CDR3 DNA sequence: TGTGCCAGCAGTGATATCGACGGAACGTATGCTTATGGCTACACCTTC.

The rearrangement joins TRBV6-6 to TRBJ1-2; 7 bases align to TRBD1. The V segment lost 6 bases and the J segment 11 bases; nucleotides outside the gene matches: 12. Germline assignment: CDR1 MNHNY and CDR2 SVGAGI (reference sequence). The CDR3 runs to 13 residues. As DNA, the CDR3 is TGTGCCAGCAGGGATACCGGGACAGAGAGTTACACCTTC. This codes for CASRDTGTESYTF.

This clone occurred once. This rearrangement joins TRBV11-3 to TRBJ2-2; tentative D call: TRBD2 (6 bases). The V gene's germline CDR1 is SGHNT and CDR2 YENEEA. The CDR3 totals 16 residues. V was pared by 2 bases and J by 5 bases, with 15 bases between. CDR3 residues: CASSLMGGRGTGELFF. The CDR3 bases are TGTGCCAGCAGCTTAATGGGCGGGCGGGGAACCGGGGAGCTGTTTTTT.

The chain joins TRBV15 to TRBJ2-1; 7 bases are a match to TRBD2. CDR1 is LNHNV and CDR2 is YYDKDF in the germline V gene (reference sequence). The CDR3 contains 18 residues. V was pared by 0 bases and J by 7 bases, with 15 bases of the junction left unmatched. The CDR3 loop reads CATSRDLPAGVYSNEQFF. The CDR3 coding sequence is TGTGCCACCAGCAGAGACCTCCCGGCGGGAGTATATTCGAATGAGCAGTTCTTC.